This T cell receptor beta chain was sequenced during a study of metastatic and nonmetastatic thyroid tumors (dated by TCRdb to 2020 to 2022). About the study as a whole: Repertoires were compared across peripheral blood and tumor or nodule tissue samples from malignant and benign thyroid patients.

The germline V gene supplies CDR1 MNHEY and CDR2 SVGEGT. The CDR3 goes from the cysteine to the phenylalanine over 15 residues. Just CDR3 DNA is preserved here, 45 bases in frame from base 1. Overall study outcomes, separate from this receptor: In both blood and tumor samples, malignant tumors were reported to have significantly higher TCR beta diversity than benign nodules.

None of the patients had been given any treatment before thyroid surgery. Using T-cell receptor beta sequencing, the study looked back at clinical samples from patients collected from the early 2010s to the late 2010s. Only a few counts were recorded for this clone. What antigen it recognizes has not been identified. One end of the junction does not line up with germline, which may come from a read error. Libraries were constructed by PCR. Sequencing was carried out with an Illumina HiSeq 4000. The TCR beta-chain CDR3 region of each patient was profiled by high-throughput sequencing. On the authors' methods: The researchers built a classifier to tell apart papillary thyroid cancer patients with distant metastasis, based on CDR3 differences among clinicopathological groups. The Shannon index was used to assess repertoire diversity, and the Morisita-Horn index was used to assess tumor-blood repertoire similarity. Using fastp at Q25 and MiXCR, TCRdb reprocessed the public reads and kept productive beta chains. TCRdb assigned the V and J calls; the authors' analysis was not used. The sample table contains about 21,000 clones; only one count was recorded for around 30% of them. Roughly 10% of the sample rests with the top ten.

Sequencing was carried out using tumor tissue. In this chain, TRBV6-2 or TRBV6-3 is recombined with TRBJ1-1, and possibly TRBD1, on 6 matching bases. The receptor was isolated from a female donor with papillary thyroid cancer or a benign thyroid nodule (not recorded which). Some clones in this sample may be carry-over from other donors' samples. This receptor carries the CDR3 CASRLGGKGRTEDFF. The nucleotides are TGTGCCAGCAGGCTAGGGGGAAAGGGGAGGACTGAAGATTTCTTT.